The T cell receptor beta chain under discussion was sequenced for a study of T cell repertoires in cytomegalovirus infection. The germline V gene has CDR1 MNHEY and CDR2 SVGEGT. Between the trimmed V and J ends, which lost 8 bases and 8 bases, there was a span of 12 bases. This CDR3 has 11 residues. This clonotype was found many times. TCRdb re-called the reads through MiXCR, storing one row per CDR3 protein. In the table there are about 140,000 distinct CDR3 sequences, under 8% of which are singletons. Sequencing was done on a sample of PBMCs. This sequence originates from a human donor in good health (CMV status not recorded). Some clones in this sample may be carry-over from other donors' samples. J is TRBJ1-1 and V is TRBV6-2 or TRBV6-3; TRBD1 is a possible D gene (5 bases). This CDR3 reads CASRGVGEAFF. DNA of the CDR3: TGTGCCAGCCGGGGGGTCGGAGAAGCTTTCTTT.